This T cell receptor (beta chain) was sequenced in a study of T cell responses to AZD1222 COVID-19 vaccine. On the study more broadly: Some second doses came at about 4 weeks and others at about 12 weeks; these were pooled. The study, taken as a whole, reports: AZD1222 recipients seropositive at baseline numbered only five to seven. Repertoires were sampled only after the peak T cell response.

The CDR3 sequence is 13 residues long. The germline V and J ends were trimmed by 2 bases and 8 bases, with 10 bases remaining between them. Germline V lookup: CDR1 SGHNT, CDR2 YENEEA. With respect to this clone: Its antigen remains unidentified.

The assay was immunoSEQ multiplex PCR, and TCRdb's table has in-frame clones only and misses some. This table has over 100,000 clones, approximately 88% appearing once. Sequenced material: peripheral blood, taken on day 0 of AZD1222 vaccination. This sequence joins TRBV11-3 and TRBJ2-1; a weak D match, TRBD2 (5 bases). This TCR was sampled from an adult in good health. CDR3 protein: CASSLPSSDEQFF. CDR3 DNA: TGTGCCAGCAGCTTACCTAGCTCGGATGAGCAGTTCTTC.